These 11 T cell receptor beta chains were sequenced from one sample in a study of T cell responses to AZD1222 COVID-19 vaccine. Sequenced by immunoSEQ multiplex PCR; TCRdb stores in-frame clones only, minus some. The sample shows over 120,000 clones, just under 95% of them seen only once. The sequenced sample was peripheral blood, obtained after recovery from COVID-19. The receptors shown here come from an adult who had recovered from COVID-19.

The chain joins TRBV19 to TRBJ2-2; 7 bases match TRBD2. The J segment lost 1 base and the V segment lost 3 bases, leaving 5 bases of the junction unmatched. The CDR3 is 16 amino acids. Germline CDR1 and CDR2: LNHDA and SQIVND (reference sequence). Here the CDR3 reads CASSISLAVNTGELFF. The CDR3 DNA is TGTGCCAGTAGTATCTCCCTAGCGGTGAACACCGGGGAGCTGTTTTTT.

V and J are TRBV2 and TRBJ2-3, with D possibly being TRBD2 (5 bases). V lost 0 bases and J 14 bases, leaving 9 bases between the germline ends. This CDR3 spans 11 amino acids. Germline V gives CDR1 SNHLY, CDR2 FYNNEI. The CDR3 sequence is CASSEAGVMYF. The CDR3, as DNA: TGTGCCAGCAGTGAAGCGGGAGTTATGTATTTT.

In the case of this clone: One junction end does not reproduce the germline sequence, and a read error may be involved. The gene calls are TRBV7-6 and TRBJ2-3; 7 nucleotides align to TRBD2. The CDR3 totals 15 residues. Germline V gene data show CDR1 as SGHVS and CDR2 as FNYEAQ. The CDR3 DNA reads TGTGCCAGCAGTTTAGTCGGAGCGGGGACAGATACGCAGTATTTT. Protein sequence: CASSLVGAGTDTQYF.

The J gene is TRBJ1-2, the V gene TRBV4-1; 9 positions agree with TRBD1. This CDR3 spans 13 amino acids. Germline lookup yields CDR1 MGHRA and CDR2 YSYEKL. The V segment lost 4 bases and the J segment 8 bases; nucleotides outside the gene matches: 5. The CDR3 region has the DNA TGCGCCAGCAGCCCACAGGGGGCAGGGGGCTACACCTTC. This codes for CASSPQGAGGYTF.

In this sample, this clone turned up once. The rearrangement links TRBV10-2 to TRBJ2-1; TRBD2 aligns across 11 bases. CDR1 WSHSY and CDR2 SAAADI come from the germline V gene. Trimming took 6 bases from V and 4 from J; bases not matched to a gene: 2. The CDR3 has 14 residues. CDR3 coding DNA: TGCGCCAGCAGGGGACTAGCGGATTACAATGAGCAGTTCTTC. Amino acids: CASRGLADYNEQFF.

V gene TRBV6-5 combines with J gene TRBJ2-7; 10 bases map to TRBD2. The CDR3 totals 15 residues. Germline assignment: CDR1 MNHEY and CDR2 SVGAGI. V dropped 2 bases and J dropped 2; count of bases not matched to a gene: 3. The CDR3 protein is CASSYLSGRTYEQYF. CDR3 DNA: TGTGCCAGCAGTTACCTTAGCGGGAGGACCTACGAGCAGTACTTC.

This chain joins TRBV19 and TRBJ2-3; no reliable D call. The CDR3 is made up of 15 amino acids. Trimming cost V 3 bases and J 2 bases, with 12 bases left between them. CDR1 and CDR2 (germline): LNHDA, SQIVND (reference sequence). The CDR3 here is CASSIGTAITDTQYF. Here the CDR3 DNA reads TGTGCCAGTAGTATCGGAACAGCAATCACAGATACGCAGTATTTT.

This clone was found once. The genes are TRBV6-4 and TRBJ2-3, with TRBD2 matching 7 bases. The junction had 7 bases not matched to a gene; V was cut back by 4 bases and J by 3 bases. Germline assignment: CDR1 MRHNA and CDR2 SNTAGT. This CDR3 spans 15 amino acids. The CDR3 reads CASSVAGDGTDTQYF. The CDR3, as DNA: TGTGCCAGCAGTGTGGCGGGAGATGGGACAGATACGCAGTATTTT.

This chain joins TRBV25-1 and TRBJ2-7; 9 bases map to TRBD1. J was trimmed by 5 bases and V by 4 bases; bases with no gene match: 9. CDR1 and CDR2 from the germline V gene are MGHDK and SYGVNS. The CDR3 loop spans 15 amino acids. CDR3 amino acids: CASSGATGGNHEQYF. CDR3 DNA sequence: TGTGCCAGCAGTGGAGCGACAGGGGGGAACCACGAGCAGTACTTC.

V usage is TRBV12-3 or TRBV12-4 and J usage is TRBJ2-7; D may match TRBD1 or TRBD2 (5 bases each). This CDR3 has 13 amino acids. Trimming pared 2 bases from V and 2 bases from J, leaving 7 bases between. CDR3 DNA sequence: TGTGCCAGCAGTTTAATGGGACCCTACGAGCAGTACTTC. Its translation: CASSLMGPYEQYF.

This clone was picked up one time. The rearrangement links TRBV5-1 to TRBJ2-5, with D perhaps matching TRBD1 or TRBD2 (5 bases each). V shed 4 bases and J shed 1 base, with 11 bases lying between them. The CDR3 has 14 amino acids. From germline, CDR1 is SGHRS and CDR2 YFSETQ. The CDR3 sequence is CASSPGTSQETQYF. CDR3 bases: TGCGCCAGCAGCCCAGGGACGTCCCAAGAGACCCAGTACTTC.